This T cell receptor beta chain was profiled in a study of CD4 T cell repertoires in COVID-19. Study observations and caveats: Some SARS-CoV-2 clonotypes, between about 6 and 28%, recurred in SARS-CoV and/or HKU1 cultures.

The CDR3 loop spans 11 amino acids. Germline V gene data show CDR1 as KGHSH and CDR2 as LQKENI. Trimming removed 6 bases at V and 0 bases at J, with 2 bases between. Generated by immunoSEQ multiplex PCR, the TCRdb table keeps only in-frame clones and is missing some. Among over 75,000 clones, approximately 83% were seen once, and the ten largest hold roughly 0.5%. Mild-to-severe COVID-19 survivors were the donors. No culture step preceded sequencing of the ex vivo isolated memory T cells. As for this clone: The target antigen is unknown.

The source is a human donor who had COVID-19. Specimen: CD4+ T cells from peripheral blood, collected after recovery from COVID-19. The chain joins TRBV18 to TRBJ2-5; D remains ambiguous. The CDR3: CASSYQETQYF. CDR3 bases: TGTGCCAGCTCGTACCAAGAGACCCAGTACTTC.